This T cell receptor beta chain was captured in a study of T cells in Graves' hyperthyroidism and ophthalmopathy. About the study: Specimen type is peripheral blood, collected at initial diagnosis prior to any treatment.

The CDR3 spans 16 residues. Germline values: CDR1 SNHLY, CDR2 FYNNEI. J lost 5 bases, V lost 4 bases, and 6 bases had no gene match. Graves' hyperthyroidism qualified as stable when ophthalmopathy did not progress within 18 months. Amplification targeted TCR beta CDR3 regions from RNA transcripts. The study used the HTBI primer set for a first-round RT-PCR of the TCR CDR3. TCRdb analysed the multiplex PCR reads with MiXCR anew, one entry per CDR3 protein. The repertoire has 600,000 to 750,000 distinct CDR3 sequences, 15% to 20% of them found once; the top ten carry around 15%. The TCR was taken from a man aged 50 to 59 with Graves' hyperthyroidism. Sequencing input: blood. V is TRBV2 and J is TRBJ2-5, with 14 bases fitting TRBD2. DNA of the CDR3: TGTGCCAGCAGTGGACTAGCGGGAGGGTTACGGGAGACCCAGTACTTC. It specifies CASSGLAGGLRETQYF.